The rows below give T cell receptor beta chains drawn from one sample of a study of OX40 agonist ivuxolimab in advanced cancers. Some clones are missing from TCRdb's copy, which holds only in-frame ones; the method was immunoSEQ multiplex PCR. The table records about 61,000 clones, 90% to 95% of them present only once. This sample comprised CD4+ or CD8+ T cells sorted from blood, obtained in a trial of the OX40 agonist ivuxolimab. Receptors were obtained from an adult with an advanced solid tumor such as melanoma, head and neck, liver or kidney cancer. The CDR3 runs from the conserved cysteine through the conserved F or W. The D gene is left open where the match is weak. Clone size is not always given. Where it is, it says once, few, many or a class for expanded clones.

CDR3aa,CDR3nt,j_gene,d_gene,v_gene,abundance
CASGGRAETASSGANVLTF,TGTGCCAGTGGGGGCAGGGCAGAAACCGCCTCCTCTGGGGCCAACGTCCTGACTTTC,TRBJ2-6,NA,TRBV19,NA
CASSAYGEGNEQYF,TGTGCCAGCAGTGCTTACGGAGAGGGGAACGAGCAGTACTTC,TRBJ2-7,NA,TRBV2,once
CASSPSGIAKNIQYF,TGTGCCAGCAGCCCTAGCGGTATAGCCAAAAACATTCAGTACTTC,TRBJ2-4,TRBD2,TRBV7-9,NA
CASSPHRGGYEQYF,TGTGCCAGCAGCCCCCATCGAGGTGGCTACGAGCAGTACTTC,TRBJ2-7,NA,TRBV9,few
CASSEVVSDYGYTF,TGTGCCAGCAGTGAAGTCGTGTCGGACTATGGCTACACCTTC,TRBJ1-2,NA,TRBV25-1,NA
CASSHEEGSYNEQFF,TGTGCCAGCAGCCACGAAGAGGGGTCCTACAATGAGCAGTTCTTC,TRBJ2-1,NA,TRBV11-3,NA
CATSRESGEIEKLFF,TGTGCCACCAGCAGAGAGTCAGGGGAGATTGAAAAACTGTTTTTT,TRBJ1-4,NA,TRBV15,once
CSLPKGERETQYF,TGCAGCCTCCCTAAGGGAGAAAGGGAGACCCAGTACTTC,TRBJ2-5,NA,TRBV29-1,NA
CASSKGSRSSYEQYF,TGTGCCAGCAGTAAGGGGTCCCGCAGCTCCTACGAGCAGTACTTC,TRBJ2-7,NA,TRBV13,once
CATSRERQYNEKLFF,TGTGCCACCAGCAGAGAACGGCAGTATAATGAAAAACTGTTTTTT,TRBJ1-4,NA,TRBV15,NA
CASSRRGNTGELFF,TGTGCCAGCAGCCGACGGGGGAACACCGGGGAGCTGTTTTTT,TRBJ2-2,NA,TRBV11-2,NA
CASSFSGADNEQFF,TGCGCCAGCAGCTTCTCGGGGGCCGACAATGAGCAGTTCTTC,TRBJ2-1,NA,TRBV5-1,NA
CASRTFRPFELFF,TGTGCCAGTAGAACTTTCAGACCGTTCGAGCTGTTTTTT,TRBJ2-2,NA,TRBV2,NA
CASSHLYEQYF,TGTGCCAGCAGTCACCTATACGAGCAGTACTTC,TRBJ2-7,NA,TRBV6-1,NA
CASSESRLPDTQYF,TGCGCCAGCAGTGAGTCGCGACTACCCGATACGCAGTATTTT,TRBJ2-3,NA,TRBV10-1,NA
CASSAGDNTEAFF,TGCGCCAGCAGTGCGGGGGATAACACTGAAGCTTTCTTT,TRBJ1-1,NA,TRBV4-1,NA
CASSLSGNQPQHF,TGTGCCAGCAGTTTAAGTGGCAATCAGCCCCAGCATTTT,TRBJ1-5,NA,TRBV28,NA
CASSLAGTGYNEQFF,TGTGCCAGCAGCTTGGCGGGGACAGGATACAATGAGCAGTTCTTC,TRBJ2-1,TRBD1,TRBV5-8,NA
CASGQGALEQYF,TGTGCCAGCGGACAGGGGGCCTTAGAGCAGTACTTC,TRBJ2-7,TRBD1,TRBV27,NA
CASSPLKGADYNEQFF,TGTGCCAGCTCACCTCTAAAGGGGGCGGATTACAATGAGCAGTTCTTC,TRBJ2-1,TRBD1,TRBV18,few
CATSREGSSYNEQFF,TGTGCCACCAGCAGAGAGGGTAGCTCCTACAATGAGCAGTTCTTC,TRBJ2-1,NA,TRBV15,NA
CASSVSSGGYNEQFF,TGTGCCAGCAGTGTGAGTAGCGGGGGCTACAATGAGCAGTTCTTC,TRBJ2-1,TRBD2,TRBV2,NA
CASSLKAANYGYTF,TGTGCCAGCAGCTTGAAAGCGGCCAACTATGGCTACACCTTC,TRBJ1-2,NA,TRBV5-6,NA
CASSLATGQTGELFF,TGTGCCAGCAGCTTAGCGACGGGGCAGACCGGGGAGCTGTTTTTT,TRBJ2-2,NA,TRBV7-6,NA
CASSQEVIGGSYNEQFF,TGTGCCAGCAGCCAAGAGGTCATCGGGGGATCCTACAATGAGCAGTTCTTC,TRBJ2-1,NA,TRBV4-2,NA
CASSIRGLAADTQYF,TGTGCCAGTAGTATTAGGGGACTAGCAGCAGATACGCAGTATTTT,TRBJ2-3,TRBD2,TRBV19,NA
CASSLDRGPSRGYTF,TGCGCCAGCAGCTTGGACAGGGGGCCATCCCGGGGCTACACCTTC,TRBJ1-2,TRBD1,TRBV5-1,NA
CASSQDGGQGEGQYF,TGCGCCAGCAGCCAAGATGGGGGACAGGGCGAGGGGCAGTACTTC,TRBJ2-7,TRBD1,TRBV4-1,NA
CASSEGTGGYEQYF,TGTGCCAGCAGTGAAGGGACAGGGGGCTACGAGCAGTACTTC,TRBJ2-7,TRBD1,TRBV6-5,NA
CASSLTGSGNQPQHF,TGTGCCAGCAGTTTAACGGGGTCAGGCAATCAGCCCCAGCATTTT,TRBJ1-5,NA,TRBV28,once
CASSQEEGAAGELFF,TGCGCCAGCAGCCAAGAGGAGGGGGCGGCCGGGGAGCTGTTTTTT,TRBJ2-2,NA,TRBV4-1,NA
CASSLATGYEQYF,TGCGCCAGCAGCTTGGCTACAGGTTACGAGCAGTACTTC,TRBJ2-7,NA,TRBV5-1,once
CASSLDSFSNTGELFF,TGTGCCAGCAGCTTGGACAGCTTTTCGAACACCGGGGAGCTGTTTTTT,TRBJ2-2,NA,TRBV11-3,once
CASSPGTGQNTIYF,TGTGCCAGCAGTCCCGGGACAGGGCAAAACACCATATATTTT,TRBJ1-3,TRBD1,TRBV2,NA
CASSLGGFNHEAFF,TGTGCCAGCAGCTTGGGCGGGTTCAACCATGAAGCTTTCTTT,TRBJ1-1,NA,TRBV5-5,few
CASIGGDHPYGYTF,TGTGCCAGCATCGGGGGGGACCACCCCTATGGCTACACCTTC,TRBJ1-2,NA,TRBV6-5,NA
CASSLGPVPQHF,TGTGCCAGCAGCTTAGGTCCGGTGCCCCAGCATTTT,TRBJ1-5,NA,TRBV5-8,NA
CASSLTYTGGNQPQHF,TGTGCCAGCAGTCTTACCTACACAGGGGGCAATCAGCCCCAGCATTTT,TRBJ1-5,TRBD1,TRBV27,NA
CASSPPWGIDEQFF,TGTGCCAGCAGCCCCCCCTGGGGGATCGATGAGCAGTTCTTC,TRBJ2-1,NA,TRBV14,NA
CASSQDPVYTGELFF,TGCGCCAGCAGCCAAGATCCCGTTTACACCGGGGAGCTGTTTTTT,TRBJ2-2,NA,TRBV4-1,once
CSVEGGIDTIYF,TGCAGCGTTGAAGGAGGGATTGACACCATATATTTT,TRBJ1-3,NA,TRBV29-1,NA
CASSQGAFQETQYF,TGCGCCAGCAGCCAAGGGGCATTTCAAGAGACCCAGTACTTC,TRBJ2-5,NA,TRBV4-1,NA
CASSLTGPYEKLFF,TGTGCCAGCAGCTTGACAGGCCCTTACGAAAAACTGTTTTTT,TRBJ1-4,NA,TRBV7-9,few
CASSFGNNEQFF,TGTGCCAGCAGCTTTGGGAACAATGAGCAGTTCTTC,TRBJ2-1,NA,TRBV7-9,few
CATSRDELRTGDIGGGYTF,TGTGCCACCAGCAGAGATGAACTACGGACAGGGGACATCGGCGGCGGCTACACCTTC,TRBJ1-2,TRBD1,TRBV15,medium-sized
CASSSAATTVGQLYGYTF,TGTGCCAGCAGCTCTGCGGCAACAACCGTTGGGCAGCTCTATGGCTACACCTTC,TRBJ1-2,NA,TRBV11-3,NA